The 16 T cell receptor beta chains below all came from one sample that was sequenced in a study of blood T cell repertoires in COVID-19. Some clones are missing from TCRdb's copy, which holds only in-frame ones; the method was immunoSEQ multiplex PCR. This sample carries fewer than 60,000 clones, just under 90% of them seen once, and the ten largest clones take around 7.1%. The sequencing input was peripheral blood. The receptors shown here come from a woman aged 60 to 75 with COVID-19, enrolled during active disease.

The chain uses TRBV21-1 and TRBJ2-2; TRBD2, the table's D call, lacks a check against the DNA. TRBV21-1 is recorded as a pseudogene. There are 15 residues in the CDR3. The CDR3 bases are TGTGCCAGCAGCAAAGGGGCTCGGGGCACCGGGGAGCTGTTTTTT. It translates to CASSKGARGTGELFF.

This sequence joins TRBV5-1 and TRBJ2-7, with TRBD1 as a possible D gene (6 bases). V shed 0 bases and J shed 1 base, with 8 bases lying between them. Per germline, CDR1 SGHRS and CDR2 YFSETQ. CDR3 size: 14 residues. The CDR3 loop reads CASSLADSSYEQYF. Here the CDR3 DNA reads TGCGCCAGCAGCTTGGCGGACAGTTCCTACGAGCAGTACTTC.

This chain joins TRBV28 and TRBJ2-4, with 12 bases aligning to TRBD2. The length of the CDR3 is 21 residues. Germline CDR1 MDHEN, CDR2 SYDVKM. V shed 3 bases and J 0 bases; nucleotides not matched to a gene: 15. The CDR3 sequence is CASSFQLAGGPTTGAKNIQYF. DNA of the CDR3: TGTGCCAGCAGTTTTCAACTAGCGGGAGGTCCAACCACCGGAGCCAAAAACATTCAGTACTTC.

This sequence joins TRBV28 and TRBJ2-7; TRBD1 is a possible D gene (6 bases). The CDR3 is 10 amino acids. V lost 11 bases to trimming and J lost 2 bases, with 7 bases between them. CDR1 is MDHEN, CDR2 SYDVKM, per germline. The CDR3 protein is CAEGAYEQYF. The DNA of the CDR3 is TGTGCCGAGGGGGCCTACGAGCAGTACTTC.

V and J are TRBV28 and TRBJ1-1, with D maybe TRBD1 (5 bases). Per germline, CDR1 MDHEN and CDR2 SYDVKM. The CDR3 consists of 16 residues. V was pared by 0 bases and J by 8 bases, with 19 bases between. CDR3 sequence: CASSLWGEAGVLEAFF. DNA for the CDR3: TGTGCCAGCAGTTTATGGGGGGAGGCCGGGGTGCTAGAAGCTTTCTTT.

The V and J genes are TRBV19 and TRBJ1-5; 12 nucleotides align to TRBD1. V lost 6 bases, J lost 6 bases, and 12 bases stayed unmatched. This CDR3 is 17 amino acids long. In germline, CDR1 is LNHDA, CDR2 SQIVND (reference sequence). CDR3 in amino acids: CASRSGTGGSVRQPQHF. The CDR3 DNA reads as TGTGCCAGTAGGTCCGGGACAGGGGGCTCTGTCCGTCAGCCCCAGCATTTT.

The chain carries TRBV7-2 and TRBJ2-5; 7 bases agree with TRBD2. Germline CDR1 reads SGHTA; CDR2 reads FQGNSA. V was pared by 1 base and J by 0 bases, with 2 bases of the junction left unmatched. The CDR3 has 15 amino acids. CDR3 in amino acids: CASSLGLADQETQYF. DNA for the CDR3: TGTGCCAGCAGCTTAGGTCTAGCGGACCAAGAGACCCAGTACTTC.

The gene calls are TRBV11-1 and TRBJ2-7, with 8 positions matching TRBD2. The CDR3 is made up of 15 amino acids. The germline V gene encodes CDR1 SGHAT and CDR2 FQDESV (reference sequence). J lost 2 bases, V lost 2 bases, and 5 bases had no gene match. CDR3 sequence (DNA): TGTGCCAGCAGCTTATTGACGGGAGGGCCCTACGAGCAGTACTTC. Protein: CASSLLTGGPYEQYF.

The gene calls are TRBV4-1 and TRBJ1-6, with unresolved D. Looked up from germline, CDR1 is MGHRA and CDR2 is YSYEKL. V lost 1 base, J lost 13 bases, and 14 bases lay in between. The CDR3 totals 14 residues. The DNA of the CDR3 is TGCGCCAGCAGCCAAGGTGGCAGGTTGTCGCCCCTCCACTTT. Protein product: CASSQGGRLSPLHF.

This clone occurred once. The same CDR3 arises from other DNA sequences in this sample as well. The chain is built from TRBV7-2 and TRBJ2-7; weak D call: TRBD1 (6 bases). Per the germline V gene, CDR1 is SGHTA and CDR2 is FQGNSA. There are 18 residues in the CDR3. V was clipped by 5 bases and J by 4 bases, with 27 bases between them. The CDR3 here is CASSRRFSGQKKRYEQYF. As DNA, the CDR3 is TGTGCCAGCAGCCGCAGATTTTCCGGACAGAAGAAGAGGTACGAGCAGTACTTC.

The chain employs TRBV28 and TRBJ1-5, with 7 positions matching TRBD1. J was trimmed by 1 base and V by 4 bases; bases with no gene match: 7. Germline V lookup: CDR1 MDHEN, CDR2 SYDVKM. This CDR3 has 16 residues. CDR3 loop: CASSSLDRVSNQPQHF. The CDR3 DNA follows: TGTGCCAGCAGTTCGCTTGACAGGGTGAGCAATCAGCCCCAGCATTTT.

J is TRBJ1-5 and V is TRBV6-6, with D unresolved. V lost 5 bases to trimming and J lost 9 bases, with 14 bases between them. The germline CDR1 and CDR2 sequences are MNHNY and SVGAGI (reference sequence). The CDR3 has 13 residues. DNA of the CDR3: TGTGCCAGCAGTGACCGGGTCTTCTGGCCCCAGCATTTT. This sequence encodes CASSDRVFWPQHF.

CDR3 residues: CATSDQTSGRARNEQFF. CDR3 bases: TGTGCCACCAGTGATCAGACTAGCGGGAGGGCCCGAAATGAGCAGTTCTTC. This sequence joins TRBV24-1 and TRBJ2-1; 14 bases match TRBD2. Trimming took 3 bases from V and 7 from J; bases not matched to a gene: 7. Germline CDR1 and CDR2: KGHDR and SFDVKD. The CDR3 has 17 amino acids.

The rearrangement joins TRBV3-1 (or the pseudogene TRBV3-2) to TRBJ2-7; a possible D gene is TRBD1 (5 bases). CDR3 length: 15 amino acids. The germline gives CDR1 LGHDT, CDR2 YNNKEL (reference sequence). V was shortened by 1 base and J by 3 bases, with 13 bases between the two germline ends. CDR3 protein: CASSQGSQGYYEQYF. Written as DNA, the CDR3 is TGTGCCAGCAGCCAAGGGTCTCAGGGCTACTACGAGCAGTACTTC.

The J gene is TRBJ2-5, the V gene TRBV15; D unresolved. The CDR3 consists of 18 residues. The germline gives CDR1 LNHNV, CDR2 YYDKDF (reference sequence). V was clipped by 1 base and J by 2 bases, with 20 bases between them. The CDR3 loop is CATSRVVLPVSIQETQYF. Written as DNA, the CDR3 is TGTGCCACCAGCAGAGTGGTGCTACCCGTATCTATTCAAGAGACCCAGTACTTC. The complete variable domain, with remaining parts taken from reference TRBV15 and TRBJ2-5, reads DAMVIQNPRYQVTQFGKPVTLSCSQTLNHNVMYWYQQKSSQAPKLLFHYYDKDFNNEADTPDNFQSRRPNTSFCFLDIRSPGLGDTAMYLCATSRVVLPVSIQETQYFGPGTRLLVL.

Here the CDR3 reads CASSPGGYRNNEQFF. CDR3 DNA: TGTGCCAGCAGCCCCGGGGGGTACAGAAACAATGAGCAGTTCTTC. The J gene is TRBJ2-1, the V gene TRBV16; 7 nucleotides match TRBD2. This CDR3 region has 15 residues. Germline V gene data show CDR1 as KGHSY and CDR2 as FQNENV. V lost 4 bases to trimming and J lost 5 bases; unmatched junction nucleotides: 8.